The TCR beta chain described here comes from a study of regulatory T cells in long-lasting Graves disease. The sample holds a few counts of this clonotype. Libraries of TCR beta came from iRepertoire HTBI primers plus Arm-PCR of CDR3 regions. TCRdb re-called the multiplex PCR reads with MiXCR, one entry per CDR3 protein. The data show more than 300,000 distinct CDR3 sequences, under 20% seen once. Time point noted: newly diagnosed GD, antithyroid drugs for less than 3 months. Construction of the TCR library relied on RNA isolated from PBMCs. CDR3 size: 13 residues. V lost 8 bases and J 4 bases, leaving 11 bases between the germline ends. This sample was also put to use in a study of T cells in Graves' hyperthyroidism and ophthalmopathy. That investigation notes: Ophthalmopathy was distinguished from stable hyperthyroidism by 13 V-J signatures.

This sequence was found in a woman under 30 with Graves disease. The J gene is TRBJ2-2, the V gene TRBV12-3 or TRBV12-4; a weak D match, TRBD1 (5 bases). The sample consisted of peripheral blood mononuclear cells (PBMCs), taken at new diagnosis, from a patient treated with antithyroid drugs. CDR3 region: CASVMGPTGELFF. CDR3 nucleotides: TGTGCCAGCGTTATGGGGCCCACCGGGGAGCTGTTTTTT.